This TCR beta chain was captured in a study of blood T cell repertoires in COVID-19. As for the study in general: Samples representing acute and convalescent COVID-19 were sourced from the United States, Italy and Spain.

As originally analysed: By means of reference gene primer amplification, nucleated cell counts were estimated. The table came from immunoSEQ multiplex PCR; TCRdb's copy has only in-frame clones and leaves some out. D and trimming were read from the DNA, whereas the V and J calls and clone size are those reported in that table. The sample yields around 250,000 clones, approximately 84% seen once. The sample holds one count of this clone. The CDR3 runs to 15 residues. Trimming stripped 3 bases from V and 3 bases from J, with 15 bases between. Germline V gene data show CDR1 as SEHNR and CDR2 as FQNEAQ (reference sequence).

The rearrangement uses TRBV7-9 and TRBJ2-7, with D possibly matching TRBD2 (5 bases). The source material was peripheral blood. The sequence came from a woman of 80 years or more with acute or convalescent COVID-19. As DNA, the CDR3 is TGTGCCAGCAGCTTCTGGGCAGCCGGGAACTACGAGCAGTACTTC. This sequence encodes CASSFWAAGNYEQYF.